This T cell receptor (beta chain) was captured by sequencing in a study of blood T cell repertoires in COVID-19 (dated by TCRdb to about 2020). About the full investigation: The collaborator samples originated in the United States, Italy and Spain and spanned the acute and convalescent phases of COVID-19. The repertoires were released in a freely available public database meant as a resource for research on the immune response to SARS-CoV-2. The prospective study material was composed of cDNA or gDNA derived from T cells, B-cell-depleted T cells, or PBMCs. The dataset comprised deeply sampled blood TCRbeta repertoires from subjects exposed to, actively infected with, or recovered from COVID-19. Sample metadata almost always included a de-identified subject ID, COVID-19 status, age in years and sex. HLA class I and class II types, where available, came from metadata supplied by the sample provider rather than from assay-based typing. Samples came from the ongoing ImmuneRACE study (first 160 participants) plus 1,254 subjects from 6 global collaborators.

Study-level results and caveats: The amount of clinical and demographic metadata varied by source and participant and was provided uncurated.

A remark on this clone: The specificity of this receptor is unknown. Per-base quality was not reported, and no clone a single base away is much larger than it.

At one collaborating source in Seattle, patients were enrolled during active infection and were followed longitudinally through the course of disease. The collaborating institutions used their own protocols to collect whole blood in K2EDTA tubes. For TCRbeta analysis, collaborators shipped samples as frozen whole blood, isolated PBMCs, or DNA extracted from either of those sample types. From a lookup of the germline V gene, CDR1 and CDR2 are SGHTA and FQGNSA. Taken from cysteine to phenylalanine, the CDR3 has 14 residues. The entry retains the CDR3 DNA only, 42 bases that are in frame from base 1. Trimming leaves V shorter by 1 base and J shorter by 3 bases, with the junction holding 3 bases beyond the gene matches. TCRbeta CDR3 regions were amplified from genomic DNA by means of the immunoSEQ Assay, a bias-controlled multiplex PCR. On the study's bioinformatics: Nucleated cell counts per sample were estimated from amplification of reference gene primers within the assay. Sequence reads were collapsed and filtered to measure the absolute abundance of every unique TCRbeta CDR3 rearrangement. For each sample, productive Simpson clonality was calculated as the square root of Simpson's diversity index over productive rearrangements. TCRdb mirrors the immuneACCESS table, restricted to in-frame sequences. Some clones are absent from its copies; in checked studies, under half trace to an unresolved V gene, and the reason for the others is unknown. D and trimming come from the DNA, and the V and J calls and clone size come from that table. In this sample the table shows approximately 330,000 clones, 87% of which occur a single time. In total, the top ten clones hold roughly a tenth of the sample.

Specimen: peripheral blood. This sequence was found in a man aged 25-45 years with COVID-19, enrolled during active disease. Recombination linked TRBV7-2 to TRBJ2-7; the junction holds 7 bases that match TRBD1. The DNA reads TGTGCCAGCAGCTTAGTAGGGGACAGCTACGAGCAGTACTTC. It encodes CASSLVGDSYEQYF.